This TCR beta chain was documented in a study of CD8 T cells in Susac syndrome. This CDR3 is built from 15 residues. CDR1 and CDR2 from the germline V gene are MNHEY and SMNVEV (reference sequence). After removal of 5 bases from V and 10 bases from J, the junction contained 11 bases not matched to a gene. With random hexamers, reverse transcription was performed on about 0.5 to 1 ug of RNA. Amplification of TCR beta CDR3 was carried out by immunoSEQ multiplex PCR, which covered 54 Vbeta and 13 Jbeta segments. TCRdb passed the immunoSEQ multiplex PCR reads through MiXCR, listing each CDR3 protein once. Among around 270,000 distinct CDR3 sequences, 85% were seen once, and the ten largest hold around 0.2%.

The clonotype originates from a human donor with multiple sclerosis. This sequence joins TRBV27 and TRBJ2-1, with TRBD2 identical over 10 bases. Material: CD8+ T cells from PBMCs. In nucleotides, the CDR3 is TGTGCCAGCAGTCCCCTTCCGGGACTAGCGATGGAGCAGTTCTTC. It specifies CASSPLPGLAMEQFF.